The TCR beta chain described here comes from a study of control samples from healthy donors and cancer patients. Repertoires were generated with immunoSEQ multiplex PCR, while TCRdb's copy carries only in-frame clones and drops some. The sample includes some 120,000 clones, roughly nine tenths of them seen just once. The receptor's source is a woman aged 18-29 years in good health. The specimen was blood.

The CDR3 loop reads CASSDEGAPPDTQYF. CDR3 nucleotide sequence: TGTGCCAGTAGTGATGAGGGGGCCCCCCCAGATACGCAGTATTTT. The chain has TRBV19 and TRBJ2-3; 7 nucleotides match TRBD1. Germline CDR1 reads LNHDA; CDR2 reads SQIVND (reference sequence). The V segment lost 5 bases and the J segment 4 bases; nucleotides outside the gene matches: 9. This CDR3 is built from 15 residues.